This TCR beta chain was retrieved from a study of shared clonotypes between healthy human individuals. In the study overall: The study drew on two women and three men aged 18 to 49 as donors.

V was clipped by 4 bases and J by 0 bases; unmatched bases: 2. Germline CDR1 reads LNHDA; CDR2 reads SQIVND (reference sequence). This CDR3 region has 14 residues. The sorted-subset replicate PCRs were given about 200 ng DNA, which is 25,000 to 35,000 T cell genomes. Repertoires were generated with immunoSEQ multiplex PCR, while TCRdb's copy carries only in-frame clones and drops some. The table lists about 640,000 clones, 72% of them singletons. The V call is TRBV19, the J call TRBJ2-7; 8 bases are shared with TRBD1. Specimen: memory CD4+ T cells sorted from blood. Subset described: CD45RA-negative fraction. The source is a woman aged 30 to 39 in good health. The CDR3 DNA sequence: TGTGCCAGTAGTACGGACAGGGACTCCTACGAGCAGTACTTC. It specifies CASSTDRDSYEQYF.